This T cell receptor beta chain derives from a study of CD8+ T cells in alopecia areata. CDR3 length: 12 amino acids. With 1 base removed from V and 6 bases from J, the gap between germline ends came to 4 bases. Per the germline V gene, CDR1 is SGHDN and CDR2 is FVKESK. The treatment here: oral pan-JAK inhibitor, 5-10 mg twice daily. Specimens obtained from alopecia areata patients comprised lesional scalp punch biopsies and peripheral blood. Concerning this clone: Other DNA sequences in this specimen translate into the identical CDR3.

In each case, RNA was isolated and then reverse transcribed into cDNA as the sequencing template. The data were produced by immunoSEQ multiplex PCR, yet TCRdb's version contains in-frame clones alone and is incomplete. The profile shows about 180,000 clones, about 48% of them singletons. This TCR derives from a human donor with alopecia areata. This material consisted of CD8+ T cells sorted from blood, taken at week 24, from a patient treated with tofacitinib. The V and J genes are TRBV14 and TRBJ1-5, with D unresolved. The CDR3 DNA sequence: TGTGCCAGCAGCCAAGGTGGTCAGCCCCAGCATTTT. This encodes CASSQGGQPQHF.